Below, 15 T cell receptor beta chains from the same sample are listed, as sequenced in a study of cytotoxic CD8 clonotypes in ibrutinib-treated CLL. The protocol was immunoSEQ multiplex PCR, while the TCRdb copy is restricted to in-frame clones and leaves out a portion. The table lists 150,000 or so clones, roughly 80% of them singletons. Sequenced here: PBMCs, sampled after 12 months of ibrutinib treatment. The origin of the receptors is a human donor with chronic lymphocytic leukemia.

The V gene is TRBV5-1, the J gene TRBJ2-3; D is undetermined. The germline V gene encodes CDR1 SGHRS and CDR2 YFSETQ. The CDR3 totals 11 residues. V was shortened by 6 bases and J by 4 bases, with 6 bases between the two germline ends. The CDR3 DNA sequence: TGCGCCAGCAAATTCGCAGATACGCAGTATTTT. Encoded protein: CASKFADTQYF.

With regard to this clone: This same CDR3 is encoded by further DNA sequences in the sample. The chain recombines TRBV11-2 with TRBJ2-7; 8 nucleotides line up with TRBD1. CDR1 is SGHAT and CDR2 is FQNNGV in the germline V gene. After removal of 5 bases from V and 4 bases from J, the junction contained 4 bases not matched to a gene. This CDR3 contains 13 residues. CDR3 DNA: TGTGCCAGCAGCCCAGACAGGGGATACGAGCAGTACTTC. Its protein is CASSPDRGYEQYF.

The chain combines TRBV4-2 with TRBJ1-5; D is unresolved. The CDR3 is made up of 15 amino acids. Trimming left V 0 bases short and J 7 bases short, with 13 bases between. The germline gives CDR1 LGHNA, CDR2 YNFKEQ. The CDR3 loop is CASSQDSASGQPQHF. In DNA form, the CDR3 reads TGTGCCAGCAGCCAAGATAGCGCGTCCGGACAGCCCCAGCATTTT.

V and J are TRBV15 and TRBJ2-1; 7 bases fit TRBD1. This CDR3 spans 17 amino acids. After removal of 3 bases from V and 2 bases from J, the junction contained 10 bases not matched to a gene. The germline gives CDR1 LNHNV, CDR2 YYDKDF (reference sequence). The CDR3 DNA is TGTGCCACCAGCAGCCTATCCTCAGGGACAGCCTACAATGAGCAGTTCTTC. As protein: CATSSLSSGTAYNEQFF.

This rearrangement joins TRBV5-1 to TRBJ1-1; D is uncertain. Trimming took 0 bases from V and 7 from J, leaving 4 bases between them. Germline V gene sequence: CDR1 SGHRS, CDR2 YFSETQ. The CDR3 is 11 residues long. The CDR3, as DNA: TGCGCCAGCAGCTTGGGTAGTGAAGCTTTCTTT. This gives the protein CASSLGSEAFF. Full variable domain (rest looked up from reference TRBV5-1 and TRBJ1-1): KAGVTQTPRYLIKTRGQQVTLSCSPISGHRSVSWYQQTPGQGLQFLFEYFSETQRNKGNFPGRFSGRQFSNSRSEMNVSTLELGDSALYLCASSLGSEAFFGQGTRLTVV.

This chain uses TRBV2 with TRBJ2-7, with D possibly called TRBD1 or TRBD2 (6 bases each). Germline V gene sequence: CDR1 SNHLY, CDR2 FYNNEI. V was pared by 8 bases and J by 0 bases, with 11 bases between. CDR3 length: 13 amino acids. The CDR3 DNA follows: TGTGCCAGCGGGGGGCTTAGCTCCTACGAGCAGTACTTC. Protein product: CASGGLSSYEQYF.

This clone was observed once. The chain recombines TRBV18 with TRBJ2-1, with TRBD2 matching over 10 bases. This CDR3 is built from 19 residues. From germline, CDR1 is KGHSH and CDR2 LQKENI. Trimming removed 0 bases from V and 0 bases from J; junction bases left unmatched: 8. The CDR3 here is CASSPPKSRTSGSYNEQFF. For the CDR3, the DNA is TGTGCCAGCTCACCACCGAAGAGCCGGACTAGCGGCTCCTACAATGAGCAGTTCTTC.

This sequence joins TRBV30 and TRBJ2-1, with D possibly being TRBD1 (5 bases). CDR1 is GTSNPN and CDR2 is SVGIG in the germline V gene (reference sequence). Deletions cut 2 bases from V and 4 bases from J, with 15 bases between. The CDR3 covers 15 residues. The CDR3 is CAWSQTGALYNEQFF. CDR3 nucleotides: TGTGCCTGGAGTCAAACAGGTGCTCTTTACAATGAGCAGTTCTTC.

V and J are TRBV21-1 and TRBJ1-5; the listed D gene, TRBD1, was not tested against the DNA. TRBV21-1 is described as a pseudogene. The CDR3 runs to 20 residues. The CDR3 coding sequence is TGTGCCAGCAGCGCCCACCCCGGTTCAGGGGCTCTAGCCGATTATCAGCCCCAGCATTTT. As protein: CASSAHPGSGALADYQPQHF.

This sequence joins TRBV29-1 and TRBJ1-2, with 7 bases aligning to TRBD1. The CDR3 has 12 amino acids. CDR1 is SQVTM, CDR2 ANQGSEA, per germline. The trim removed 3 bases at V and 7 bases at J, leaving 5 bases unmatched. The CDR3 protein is CSVDRRGGGYTF. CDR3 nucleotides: TGCAGCGTTGACCGCAGGGGGGGTGGCTACACCTTC.

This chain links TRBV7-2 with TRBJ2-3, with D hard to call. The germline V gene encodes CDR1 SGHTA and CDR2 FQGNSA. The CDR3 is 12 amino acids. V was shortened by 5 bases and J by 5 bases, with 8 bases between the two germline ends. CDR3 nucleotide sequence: TGTGCCAGCAGCCGATATGGAGATACGCAGTATTTT. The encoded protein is CASSRYGDTQYF.

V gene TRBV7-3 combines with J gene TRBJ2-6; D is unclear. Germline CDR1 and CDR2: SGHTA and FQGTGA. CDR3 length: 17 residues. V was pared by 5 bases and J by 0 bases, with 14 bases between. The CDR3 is CASSLLSSSSGANVLTF. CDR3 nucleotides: TGTGCCAGCAGCCTATTAAGTAGTAGCTCTGGGGCCAACGTCCTGACTTTC.

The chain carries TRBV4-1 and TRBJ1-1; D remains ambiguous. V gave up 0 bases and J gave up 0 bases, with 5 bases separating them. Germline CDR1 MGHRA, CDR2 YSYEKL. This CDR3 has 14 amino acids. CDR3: CASSQDFMNTEAFF. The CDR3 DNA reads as TGCGCCAGCAGCCAAGATTTTATGAACACTGAAGCTTTCTTT.

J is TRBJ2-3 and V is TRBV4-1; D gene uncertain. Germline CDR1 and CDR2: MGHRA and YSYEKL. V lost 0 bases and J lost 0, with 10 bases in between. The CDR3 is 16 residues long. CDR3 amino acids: CASSQERWGSTDTQYF. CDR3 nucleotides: TGCGCCAGCAGCCAAGAGCGGTGGGGAAGCACAGATACGCAGTATTTT.

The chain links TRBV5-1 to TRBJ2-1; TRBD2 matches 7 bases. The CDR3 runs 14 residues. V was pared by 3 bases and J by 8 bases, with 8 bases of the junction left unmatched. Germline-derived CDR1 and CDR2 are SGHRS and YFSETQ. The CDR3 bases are TGCGCCAGCAGCTCTCGGGACTACGAAGATGAGCAGTTCTTC. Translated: CASSSRDYEDEQFF.